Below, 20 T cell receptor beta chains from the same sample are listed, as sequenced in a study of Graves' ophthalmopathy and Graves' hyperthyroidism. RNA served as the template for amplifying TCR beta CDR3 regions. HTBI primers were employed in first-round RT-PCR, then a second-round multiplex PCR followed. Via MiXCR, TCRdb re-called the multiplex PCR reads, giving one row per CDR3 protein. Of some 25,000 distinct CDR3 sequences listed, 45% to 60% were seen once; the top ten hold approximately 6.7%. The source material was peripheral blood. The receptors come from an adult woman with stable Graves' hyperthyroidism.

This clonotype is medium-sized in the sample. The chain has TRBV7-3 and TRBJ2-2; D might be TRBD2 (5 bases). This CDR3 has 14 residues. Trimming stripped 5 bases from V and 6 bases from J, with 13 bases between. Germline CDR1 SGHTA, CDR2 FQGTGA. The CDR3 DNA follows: TGTGCCAGCAGCCCCCTCCCGGAGGCCGGGGAGCTGTTTTTT. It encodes CASSPLPEAGELFF.

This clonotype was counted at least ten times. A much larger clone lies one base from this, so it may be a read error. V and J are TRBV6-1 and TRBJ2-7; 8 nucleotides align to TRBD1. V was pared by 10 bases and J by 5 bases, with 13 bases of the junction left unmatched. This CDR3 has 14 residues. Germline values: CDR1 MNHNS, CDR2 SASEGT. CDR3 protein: CATNSGGPAHEQYF. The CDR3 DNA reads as TGTGCCACCAACTCAGGGGGCCCGGCCCACGAGCAGTACTTC.

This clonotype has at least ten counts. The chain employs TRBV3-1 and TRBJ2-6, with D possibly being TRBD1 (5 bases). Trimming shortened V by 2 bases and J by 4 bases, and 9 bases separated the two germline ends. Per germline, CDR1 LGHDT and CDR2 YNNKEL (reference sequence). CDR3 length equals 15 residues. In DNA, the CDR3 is TGTGCCAGCAGCCAACAGGGAAGAGGGGCCAACGTCCTGACTTTC. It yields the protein CASSQQGRGANVLTF.

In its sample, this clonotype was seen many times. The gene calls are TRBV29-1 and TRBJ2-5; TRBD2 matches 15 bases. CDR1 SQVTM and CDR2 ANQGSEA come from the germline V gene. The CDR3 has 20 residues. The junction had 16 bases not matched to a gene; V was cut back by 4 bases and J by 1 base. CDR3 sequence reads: CSVGRRGLAGGWPPQETQYF. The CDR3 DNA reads TGCAGCGTTGGGAGGAGGGGACTAGCGGGAGGATGGCCCCCCCAAGAGACCCAGTACTTC.

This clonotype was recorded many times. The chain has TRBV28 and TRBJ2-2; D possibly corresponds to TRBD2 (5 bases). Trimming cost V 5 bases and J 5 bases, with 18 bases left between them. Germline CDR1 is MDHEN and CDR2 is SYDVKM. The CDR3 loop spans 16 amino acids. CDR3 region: CASSHSLGKRTGELFF. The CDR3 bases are TGTGCCAGCAGTCACTCCCTCGGGAAGAGGACCGGGGAGCTGTTTTTT.

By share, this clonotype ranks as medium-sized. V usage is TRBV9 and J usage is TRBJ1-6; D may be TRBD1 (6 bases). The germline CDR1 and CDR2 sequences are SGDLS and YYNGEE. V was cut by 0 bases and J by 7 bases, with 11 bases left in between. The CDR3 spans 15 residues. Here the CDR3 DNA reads TGTGCCAGCAGCGTAGAGGCCAGGGGCAATTCACCCCTCCACTTT. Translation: CASSVEARGNSPLHF. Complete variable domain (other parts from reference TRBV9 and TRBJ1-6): DSGVTQTPKHLITATGQRVTLRCSPRSGDLSVYWYQQSLDQGLQFLIQYYNGEERAKGNILERFSAQQFPDLHSELNLSSLELGDSALYFCASSVEARGNSPLHFGNGTRLTVT.

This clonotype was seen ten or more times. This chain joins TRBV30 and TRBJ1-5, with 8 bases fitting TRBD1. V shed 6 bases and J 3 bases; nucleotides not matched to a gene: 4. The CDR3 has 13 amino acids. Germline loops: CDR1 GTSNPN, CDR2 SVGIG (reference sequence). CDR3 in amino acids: CACAGGHNQPQHF. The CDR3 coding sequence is TGTGCCTGCGCAGGGGGCCACAATCAGCCCCAGCATTTT.

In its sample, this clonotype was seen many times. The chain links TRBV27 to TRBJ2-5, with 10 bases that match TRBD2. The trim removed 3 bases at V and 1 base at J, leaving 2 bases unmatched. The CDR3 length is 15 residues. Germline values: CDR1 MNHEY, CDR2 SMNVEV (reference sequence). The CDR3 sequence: CASSFLAGAQETQYF. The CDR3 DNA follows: TGTGCCAGCAGTTTCCTAGCGGGGGCCCAAGAGACCCAGTACTTC.

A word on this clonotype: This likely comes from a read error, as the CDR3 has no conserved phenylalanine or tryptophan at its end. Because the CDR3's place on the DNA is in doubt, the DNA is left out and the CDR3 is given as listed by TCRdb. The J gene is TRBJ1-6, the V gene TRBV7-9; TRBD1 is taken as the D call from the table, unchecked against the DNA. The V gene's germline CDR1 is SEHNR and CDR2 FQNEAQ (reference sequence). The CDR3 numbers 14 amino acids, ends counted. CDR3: CASSGGGYGYTFGS.

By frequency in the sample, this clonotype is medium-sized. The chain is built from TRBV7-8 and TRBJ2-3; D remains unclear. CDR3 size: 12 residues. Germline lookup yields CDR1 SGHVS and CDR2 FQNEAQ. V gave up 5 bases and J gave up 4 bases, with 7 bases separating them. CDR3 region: CASSLQADTQYF. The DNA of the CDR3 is TGTGCCAGCAGCCTACAAGCAGATACGCAGTATTTT.

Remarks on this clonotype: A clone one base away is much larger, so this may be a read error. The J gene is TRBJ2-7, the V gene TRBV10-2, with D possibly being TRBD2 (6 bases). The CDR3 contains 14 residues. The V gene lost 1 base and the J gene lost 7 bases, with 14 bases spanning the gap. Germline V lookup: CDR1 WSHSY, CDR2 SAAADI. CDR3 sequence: CASSEWDSVNEQYF. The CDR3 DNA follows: TGCGCCAGCAGTGAGTGGGACTCTGTCAATGAGCAGTACTTC.

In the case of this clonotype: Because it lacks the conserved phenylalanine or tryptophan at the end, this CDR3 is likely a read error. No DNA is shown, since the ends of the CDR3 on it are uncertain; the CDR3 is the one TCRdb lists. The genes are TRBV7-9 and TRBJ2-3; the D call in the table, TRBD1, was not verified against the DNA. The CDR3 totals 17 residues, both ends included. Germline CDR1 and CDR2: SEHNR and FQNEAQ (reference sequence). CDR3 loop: CASSLRPTGSSTDTEYY.

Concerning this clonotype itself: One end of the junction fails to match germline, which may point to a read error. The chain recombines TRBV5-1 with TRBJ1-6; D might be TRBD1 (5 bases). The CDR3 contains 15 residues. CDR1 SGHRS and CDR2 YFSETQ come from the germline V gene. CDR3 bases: TGCGGCAGCAGCATGGAACAGGCCGTGCGATCACCCCTCCACTTT. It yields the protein CGSSMEQAVRSPLHF.

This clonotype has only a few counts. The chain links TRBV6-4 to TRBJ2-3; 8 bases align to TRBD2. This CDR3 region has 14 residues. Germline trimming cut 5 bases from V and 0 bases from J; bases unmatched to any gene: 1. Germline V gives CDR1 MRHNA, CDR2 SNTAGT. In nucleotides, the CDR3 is TGTGCCAGCAGTTCTAGCGGGAGCACAGATACGCAGTATTTT. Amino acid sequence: CASSSSGSTDTQYF.

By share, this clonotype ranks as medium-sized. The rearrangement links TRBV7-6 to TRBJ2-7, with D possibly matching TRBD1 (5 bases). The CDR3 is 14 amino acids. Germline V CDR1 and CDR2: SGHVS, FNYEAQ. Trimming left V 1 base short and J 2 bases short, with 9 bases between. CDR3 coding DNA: TGTGCCAGCAGCTTAGGTCACAGGACCTACGAGCAGTACTTC. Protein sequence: CASSLGHRTYEQYF.

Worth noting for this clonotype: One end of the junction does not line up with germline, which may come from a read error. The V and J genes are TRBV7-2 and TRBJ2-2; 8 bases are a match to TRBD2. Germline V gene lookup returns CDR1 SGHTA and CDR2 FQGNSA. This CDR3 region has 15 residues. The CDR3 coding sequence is TGTGCCGGCAGCTTAGCGGGGCCGAACACCGGGAAGCTGTCTTTT. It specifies CAGSLAGPNTGKLSF. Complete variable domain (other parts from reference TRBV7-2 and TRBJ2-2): GAGVSQSPSNKVTEKGKDVELRCDPISGHTALYWYRQSLGQGLEFLIYFQGNSAPDKSGLPSDRFSAERTGGSVSTLTIQRTQQEDSAVYLCAGSLAGPNTGKLSFGEGSRLTVL.

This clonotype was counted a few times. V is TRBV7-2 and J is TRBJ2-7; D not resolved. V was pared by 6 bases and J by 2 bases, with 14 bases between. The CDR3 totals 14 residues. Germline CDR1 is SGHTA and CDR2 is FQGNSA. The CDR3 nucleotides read TGTGCCAGCAGTATAGGTCAGGACCCCTACGAGCAGTACTTC. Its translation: CASSIGQDPYEQYF.

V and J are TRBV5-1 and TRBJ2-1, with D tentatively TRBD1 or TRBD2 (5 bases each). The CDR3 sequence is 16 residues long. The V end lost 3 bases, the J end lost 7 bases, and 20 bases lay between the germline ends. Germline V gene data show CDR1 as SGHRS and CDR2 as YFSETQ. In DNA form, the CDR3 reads TGCGCCAGCAGCTCCAGCAGTGAGGGGCTAAAGAATGAGCAGTTCTTC. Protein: CASSSSSEGLKNEQFF. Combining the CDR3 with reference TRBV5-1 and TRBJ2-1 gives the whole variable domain KAGVTQTPRYLIKTRGQQVTLSCSPISGHRSVSWYQQTPGQGLQFLFEYFSETQRNKGNFPGRFSGRQFSNSRSEMNVSTLELGDSALYLCASSSSSEGLKNEQFFGPGTRLTVL.

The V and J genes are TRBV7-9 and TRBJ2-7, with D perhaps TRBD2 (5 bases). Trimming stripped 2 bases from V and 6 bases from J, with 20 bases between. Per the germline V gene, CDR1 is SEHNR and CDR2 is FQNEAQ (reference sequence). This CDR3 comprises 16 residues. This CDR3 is CASSLRVGSKGGEQYF. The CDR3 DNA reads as TGTGCCAGCAGCTTACGGGTAGGGAGTAAAGGAGGCGAGCAGTACTTC.

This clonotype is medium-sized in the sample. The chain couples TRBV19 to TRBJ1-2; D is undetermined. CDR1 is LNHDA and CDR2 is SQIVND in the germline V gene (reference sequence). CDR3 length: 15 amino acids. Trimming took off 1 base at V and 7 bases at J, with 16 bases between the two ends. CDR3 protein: CASSIGPVRWSGYTF. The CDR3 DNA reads TGTGCCAGTAGTATAGGTCCAGTGAGATGGAGTGGCTACACCTTC.